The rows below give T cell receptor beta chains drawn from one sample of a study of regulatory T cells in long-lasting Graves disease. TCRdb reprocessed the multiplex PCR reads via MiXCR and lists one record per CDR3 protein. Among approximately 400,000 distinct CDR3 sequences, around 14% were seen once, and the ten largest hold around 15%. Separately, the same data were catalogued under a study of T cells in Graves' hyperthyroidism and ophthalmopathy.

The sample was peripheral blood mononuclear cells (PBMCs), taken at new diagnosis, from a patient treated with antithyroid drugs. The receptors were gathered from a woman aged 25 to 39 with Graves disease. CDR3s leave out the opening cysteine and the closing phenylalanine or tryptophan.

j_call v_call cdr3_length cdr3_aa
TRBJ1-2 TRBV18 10 ASSPRADGYT
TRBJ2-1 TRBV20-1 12 SAYHGTLQNEQF
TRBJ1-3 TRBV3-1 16 ASSQWDRRVSSGNTIY
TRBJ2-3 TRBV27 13 ASSLERGMADTQY
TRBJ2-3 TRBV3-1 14 ASSQPAGGPTDTQY
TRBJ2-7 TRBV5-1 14 ASSWSGQGGFYEQY
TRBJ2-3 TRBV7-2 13 ASSQRLVGTDTQY
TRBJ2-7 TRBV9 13 ASSVGEAPSYEQY
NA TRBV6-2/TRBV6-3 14 ASSYSTSGSHETQY
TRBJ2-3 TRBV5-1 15 ASSLGGLPGGRDTQY
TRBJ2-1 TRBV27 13 ASTPPISSNNEQF
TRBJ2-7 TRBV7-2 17 ASSLQKTSGSSWAGEQY
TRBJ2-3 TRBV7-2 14 ASSWEREVGTDTQY
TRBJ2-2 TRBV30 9 AWKNTGELF
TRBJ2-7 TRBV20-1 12 SARDPQGRAEQY
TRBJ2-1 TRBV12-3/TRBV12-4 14 ASSSGSSGSGNEQF
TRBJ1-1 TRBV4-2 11 ASSRDRDTEAF
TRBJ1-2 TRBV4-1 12 ASSQDTGTTGYT
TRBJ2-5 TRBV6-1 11 ASRTVPQETQY
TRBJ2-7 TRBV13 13 ASSSQDTRSYEQY
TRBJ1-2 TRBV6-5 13 ASSYSRQGRMGYT
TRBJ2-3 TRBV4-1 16 ASSPLGVAGTSTDTQY
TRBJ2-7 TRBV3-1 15 ASSDRRREWPFYEQY
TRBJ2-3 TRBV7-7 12 ASSPRLGPDTQY
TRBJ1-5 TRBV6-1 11 ASTTAGGQPQH
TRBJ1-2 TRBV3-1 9 ASSRGYGYT
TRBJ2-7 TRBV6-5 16 ASSYSDPGSGQPYEQY
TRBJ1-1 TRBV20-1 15 SATRLKGDYEGTEAF
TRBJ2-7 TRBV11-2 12 ASSFSGQGYEQY
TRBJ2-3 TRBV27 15 ASSWTSGGGDTDTQY
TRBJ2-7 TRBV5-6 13 ASSLGPGGRYEQY
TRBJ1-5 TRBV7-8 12 ASSLGQTYQPQH
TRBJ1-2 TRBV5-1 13 ASSPGAGGYYGYT
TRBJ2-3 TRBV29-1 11 SVARGRADTQY